This T cell receptor (beta chain) was obtained from a study of blood T cell repertoires in COVID-19. Study-wide background: Acute and convalescent COVID-19 specimens originated in the United States, Italy and Spain. The analysed material was cDNA or gDNA that came from T cells, B-cell-depleted T cells, or PBMCs.

In the original analysis: How many nucleated cells were present was estimated from reference gene primer amplification. Clones were sequenced by immunoSEQ multiplex PCR, and TCRdb holds only the in-frame ones, with some missing. The DNA gave D and trimming, while V, J and clone size come from that table. This table has approximately 290,000 clones, about 89% appearing once. Sequencing used peripheral blood. The receptor was derived from a woman in her sixties or seventies with acute or convalescent COVID-19.

DNA for the CDR3: TGTGCCAGCGGACAGGATGGGGAAAAACTGTTTTTT. Translating gives CASGQDGEKLFF. The rearrangement uses TRBV12-3 or TRBV12-4 and TRBJ1-4; TRBD1 matches at 7 bases. J lost 8 bases, V lost 8 bases, and 5 bases had no gene match. This CDR3 contains 12 residues.